Sequencing of this TCR beta chain was carried out in a study of beta chain features in type 1 diabetes. Comments on this clone: Its antigen is still unknown.

The V and J ends lost 1 base and 7 bases, in that order; junction bases with no gene match: 6. The CDR3 length is 16 residues. Germline V lookup: CDR1 MGHDK, CDR2 SYGVNS. As every portion of the isolated RNA was reverse transcribed, the sequencing read expressed TCRB transcripts. Assay: immunoSEQ multiplex PCR; the TCRdb copy retains only in-frame clones and omits some. The sample has around 250,000 clones; roughly 25% are singletons. Broader study findings: Type 1 diabetes patients showed a moderate but significant shortening of TCRB CDR3s in all four CD4+ subsets.

This chain joins TRBV25-1 and TRBJ2-1, with TRBD1 matching 11 bases. The source of this sequence is a woman in her 30s with type 1 diabetes. The source material was naive CD4+ T cells from blood. CDR3 loop: CASSELGGTGGNEQFF. The CDR3 DNA sequence: TGTGCCAGCAGTGAATTAGGTGGGACAGGGGGAAATGAGCAGTTCTTC.